Below, 9 T cell receptor beta chains from the same sample are listed, as sequenced in a study of T cells after yellow fever vaccination. TCRdb re-called the 5' RACE reads with MiXCR, one entry per CDR3 protein. The sample yields approximately 170,000 distinct CDR3 sequences, about 10% seen once. The input for sequencing was CD8+ T cells sorted from PBMCs, taken 15 days after the yellow fever booster vaccination. The receptor source for this set is a man younger than 35 who received the YFV17D yellow fever vaccine.

This clonotype was observed at least ten times. The rearrangement links TRBV4-3 to TRBJ2-4, with TRBD2 as a possible D gene (6 bases). The CDR3 has 16 residues. Deletions cut 0 bases from V and 6 bases from J, with 15 bases between. Germline CDR1 and CDR2: LGHNA and YSLEER. Written as DNA, the CDR3 is TGCGCCAGCAGCCAAGATAGGAGGGGCAGAGGAAACATTCAGTACTTC. Protein product: CASSQDRRGRGNIQYF.

The CDR3 reads CASSLLTGLTRNTEAFF. CDR3 bases: TGTGCCAGCAGCTTATTAACGGGTCTGACTCGAAACACTGAAGCTTTCTTT. The rearrangement links TRBV7-8 to TRBJ1-1; D remains unclear. The CDR3 contains 17 residues. Germline CDR1 and CDR2: SGHVS and FQNEAQ. The V end lost 2 bases, the J end lost 2 bases, and 18 bases lay between the germline ends.

This clonotype has ten or more counts. This chain connects TRBV7-6 to TRBJ2-1; 11 bases agree with TRBD2. The CDR3 is made up of 18 amino acids. Germline-derived CDR1 and CDR2 are SGHVS and FNYEAQ. After removal of 5 bases from V and 3 bases from J, the junction contained 12 bases not matched to a gene. The CDR3 nucleotides read TGTGCCAGCAGCCCCGGAGTAGCGGGGGGGCGAGGCTACAATGAGCAGTTCTTC. It codes for CASSPGVAGGRGYNEQFF. Variable domain in full (rest from reference TRBV7-6 and TRBJ2-1): GAGVSQSPRYKVTKRGQDVALRCDPISGHVSLYWYRQALGQGPEFLTYFNYEAQQDKSGLPNDRFSAERPEGSISTLTIQRTEQRDSAMYRCASSPGVAGGRGYNEQFFGPGTRLTVL.

This clonotype showed up just a few times. The chain recombines TRBV24-1 with TRBJ2-1; maybe TRBD2 (5 bases). The CDR3 sequence is 16 residues long. V was pared by 0 bases and J by 10 bases, with 18 bases between. Looked up from germline, CDR1 is KGHDR and CDR2 is SFDVKD. CDR3 in DNA: TGTGCCACCAGTGATTTGGCCGAATATGGAGGCGGCGAGCAGTTCTTC. Its protein is CATSDLAEYGGGEQFF.

This clonotype has ten or more counts. The CDR3: CASSPRTGPSQGEAFF. CDR3 DNA sequence: TGTGCCAGCAGTCCCCGGACAGGGCCAAGTCAGGGTGAAGCTTTCTTT. The chain uses TRBV6-2 or TRBV6-3 and TRBJ1-1; 8 bases are shared with TRBD1. Germline-derived CDR1 and CDR2 are MNHEY and SVGEGT. The CDR3 covers 16 residues. V gave up 5 bases and J gave up 7 bases; unmatched junction bases: 15.

This clonotype was counted a few times. This chain links TRBV7-2 with TRBJ2-3; D is ambiguous. Germline CDR1 reads SGHTA; CDR2 reads FQGNSA. This CDR3 has 15 residues. V dropped 1 base and J dropped 4 bases, with 12 bases sitting between them. The CDR3 region has the DNA TGTGCCAGCAGCTTAGGTTTCGTCGTCCCAGATACGCAGTATTTT. Translated, it gives CASSLGFVVPDTQYF.

The chain combines TRBV7-8 with TRBJ2-1, with TRBD2 as a possible D gene (5 bases). The CDR3 consists of 14 residues. The germline V and J ends were trimmed by 5 bases and 8 bases, with 16 bases remaining between them. Looked up from germline, CDR1 is SGHVS and CDR2 is FQNEAQ. CDR3 DNA sequence: TGTGCCAGCAGCCCCTGGACTGTAGCTCATGAGCAGTTCTTC. This translates into CASSPWTVAHEQFF. Using reference TRBV7-8 and TRBJ2-1 for the parts outside the CDR3, the full variable domain is GAGVSQSPRYKVAKRGQDVALRCDPISGHVSLFWYQQALGQGPEFLTYFQNEAQLDKSGLPSDRFFAERPEGSVSTLKIQRTQQEDSAVYLCASSPWTVAHEQFFGPGTRLTVL.

This clonotype was seen only a few times. The chain carries TRBV4-3 and TRBJ2-2, with D tentatively TRBD2 (5 bases). Between the trimmed V and J ends, which lost 0 bases and 6 bases, there was a span of 14 bases. CDR1 and CDR2 (germline): LGHNA, YSLEER. The CDR3 sequence is 16 residues long. The CDR3 loop reads CASSQDGGPNSGELFF. In nucleotides, the CDR3 is TGCGCCAGCAGCCAAGATGGCGGGCCAAACTCCGGGGAGCTGTTTTTT.

Only a few counts were recorded for this clonotype. The chain joins TRBV5-4 to TRBJ2-2; D is unresolved. Trimming stripped 4 bases from V and 5 bases from J, with 6 bases between. The CDR3 is 12 amino acids. Germline-derived CDR1 and CDR2 are SGHNT and YYREEE (reference sequence). The CDR3 sequence: CASSLQTGELFF. The CDR3 bases are TGTGCCAGCAGCCTCCAGACCGGGGAGCTGTTTTTT.